This T cell receptor (beta chain) was captured in a study of identifying expanded T cells in peripheral blood. The study's findings and limits: About 1.3 clones differed between technical replicates, versus around 16 and 19 over time.

Only in-frame clones appear in the TCRdb table, and some are missing; sequencing was by immunoSEQ multiplex PCR. The sample has nearly 60,000 clones, around nine tenths seen once. In regard to this clone: Its antigen is unidentified.

This CDR3 contains 17 residues. Germline CDR1 reads SGDLS; CDR2 reads YYNGEE. V lost 3 bases and J lost 9; bases outside the gene matches: 13. The chain couples TRBV9 to TRBJ2-2, with 11 positions matching TRBD2. This clonotype was sampled from a person aged 18 to 70 in good health. The source material was blood. CDR3 in amino acids: CASSESLAGGLHRELFF. CDR3 bases: TGTGCCAGCAGCGAAAGCTTAGCGGGAGGGCTACATAGGGAGCTGTTTTTT.